This TCR beta chain was documented in a study of blood T cell repertoires in COVID-19. Method: immunoSEQ multiplex PCR; TCRdb's copy keeps in-frame clones and lacks some. The table records about 160,000 clones, 80% of them present only once. The V gene's germline CDR1 is MNHEY and CDR2 SMNVEV (reference sequence). Trimming removed 3 bases at V and 1 base at J, with 6 bases between. This CDR3 has 14 residues. This study enrolled people aged 18 to 89 from about two dozen US geographic areas. The chain carries TRBV27 and TRBJ2-2, with no clear D. Sample: PBMCs or T cells enriched from blood (not recorded which). The receptor comes from a man aged 35-49 years who had recovered from COVID-19. CDR3 DNA: TGTGCCAGCAGTTTCGGGTTGAACACCGGGGAGCTGTTTTTT. This translates into CASSFGLNTGELFF.